These T cell receptor beta chains were read from a single sample in a study of blood T cell repertoires in COVID-19. The table came from immunoSEQ multiplex PCR; TCRdb's copy has only in-frame clones and leaves some out. The sample holds more than 95,000 clones, around 84% seen once. Specimen: peripheral blood. The receptors shown here come from a human donor in a cohort sampled during active COVID-19. Each CDR3 is given with its conserved first and last residue. A D gene is named only where the DNA matches it firmly. A row's size may be missing; if present it is once, few, many or a size class.

d_call j_call v_call clone_size cdr3_nt cdr3_aa
. TRBJ1-3 TRBV2 . TGTGCCAGCGGTGGAGGGGGAAACACCATATATTTT CASGGGGNTIYF
. TRBJ1-1 TRBV14 once TGTGCCAGCAGCCAAGATCTGGACAGTGAAGCTTTCTTT CASSQDLDSEAFF
TRBD1 TRBJ1-3 TRBV27 . TGTGCCAGCAGTAAAAGGGGACAGGCTTTCTCTGGAAACACCATATATTTT CASSKRGQAFSGNTIYF
TRBD2 TRBJ2-3 TRBV4-2 . TGTGCCAGCAGCACCAGCGGGGGGGCCCCAGATACGCAGTATTTT CASSTSGGAPDTQYF
TRBD1 TRBJ2-7 TRBV28 . TGTGCCAGCAAGGACAGGGGCTACGAGCAGTACTTC CASKDRGYEQYF
TRBD2 TRBJ2-1 TRBV5-4 . TGTGCCAGCAGCGCCGGACTAGCGGGGCCGATTGAGCAGTTCTTC CASSAGLAGPIEQFF
TRBD2 TRBJ2-6 TRBV7-3 . TGTGCCAGCAGCAACCCTCCGGGTGCGGGGGGGGTTTCTGGGGCCAACGTCCTGACTTTC CASSNPPGAGGVSGANVLTF
. TRBJ1-6 TRBV6-2/TRBV6-3 . TGTGCCAGCAGTTACTGGGGGGTTAATTCACCCCTCCACTTT CASSYWGVNSPLHF
TRBD2 TRBJ2-1 TRBV6-6 . TGTGCCAGCCTTAGGGTGCGGGGGGCAGACAATGAGCAGTTCTTC CASLRVRGADNEQFF
. TRBJ1-1 TRBV27 . TGTGCCAGCGCTTCCCTTAACTTTCTGAACACTGAAGCTTTCTTT CASASLNFLNTEAFF
. TRBJ1-6 TRBV2 . TGTGCCAGCAGTGAAGGGCAGGTTGGTTCACCCCTCCACTTT CASSEGQVGSPLHF
. TRBJ1-1 TRBV3-1/TRBV3-2 . TGTGCCAGCAGCCGGGCAGGGTCGGACACTGAAGCTTTCTTT CASSRAGSDTEAFF
. TRBJ1-3 TRBV2 . TGTGCCAGCAGTGAAGCGCTTTTCCGAGTTAATCGAAACACCATATATTTT CASSEALFRVNRNTIYF
TRBD1 TRBJ1-2 TRBV19 . TGTGCCAGTATCGGGACAGGGACAGTTCGTGGCTACACCTTC CASIGTGTVRGYTF
. TRBJ2-1 TRBV5-1 . TGCGCCAGCAGCATGGCGGCGGCCAATGAGCAGTTCTTC CASSMAAANEQFF
. TRBJ1-1 TRBV9 . TGTGCCAGCAGCCGGGGGGCCTTAACTCCAAACACTGAAGCTTTCTTT CASSRGALTPNTEAFF
. TRBJ2-7 TRBV9 . TGTGCCAGCAGCGTAGGTTGGGTCGGGGCCTACGAGCAGTACTTC CASSVGWVGAYEQYF
. TRBJ1-2 TRBV6-1 . TGTGCCAGCAGTGAAAGTCTACTGGGACACCTCTTC CASSESLLGHLF
. TRBJ1-3 TRBV9 . TGTGCCAGCAGCGTAGAGGATCGGGGGATGGCTGGAAACACCATATATTTT CASSVEDRGMAGNTIYF
TRBD1 TRBJ1-2 TRBV5-1 . TGCGCCAGCAGCTCAAGGACAGGGGTTGGAGGCTACACCTTC CASSSRTGVGGYTF
TRBD1 TRBJ2-6 TRBV12-5 . TGTGCTAGTGGCCAAGGGACAGGGGTAACTGGGGCCAACGTCCTGACTTTC CASGQGTGVTGANVLTF
. TRBJ1-1 TRBV6-5 . TGTGCCAGCAGCCAACTCGGGGGAACTGAAGCTTTCTTT CASSQLGGTEAFF
. TRBJ2-7 TRBV7-9 . TGTGCCAGCAGCTTAAGAACGGGGAACTCCTACGAGCAGTACTTC CASSLRTGNSYEQYF
TRBD2 TRBJ2-5 TRBV19 . TGTGCCAGTAGTATAGGGTTAGGCGGGGGGGAGACCCAGTACTTC CASSIGLGGGETQYF
TRBD2 TRBJ2-1 TRBV11-2 . TGTGCCAGCAGCCGGACTAGCGGGACCTACAATGAGCAGTTCTTC CASSRTSGTYNEQFF
. TRBJ2-1 TRBV2 . TGTGCCAGCAGTGAATTAGCAGCTCTCAAGAATGAGCAGTTCTTC CASSELAALKNEQFF
TRBD2 TRBJ2-7 TRBV18 . TGTGCCAGCTCACCTCGGACTAGCGGGGGGGTAAGGGTCCTCGAGCAGTACTTC CASSPRTSGGVRVLEQYF
TRBD1 TRBJ1-5 TRBV6-5 . TGTGCCAGCAGGGAGACAGGGAATCAGCCCCAGCATTTT CASRETGNQPQHF
. TRBJ1-1 TRBV28 . TGTGCCGCCCAATTTAACCGGGGACTAGTAGGCACTGAAGCTTTCTTT CAAQFNRGLVGTEAFF
TRBD1 TRBJ2-5 TRBV7-2 . TGTGCCAGCAGCTTAGTGGCAGGGGGCAAAGAGACCCAGTACTTC CASSLVAGGKETQYF
. TRBJ2-1 TRBV4-2 . TGTGCCAGCAGCCAGGAAGACAGGCTTGGTTATAGGAATGAGCAGTTCTTC CASSQEDRLGYRNEQFF
. TRBJ1-1 TRBV19 few TGTGCCAGTAGTATATCCCTATACACTGAAGCTTTCTTT CASSISLYTEAFF
. TRBJ2-5 TRBV2 . TGTGCCAGCAGTGAAGAGGGCGGGCGGGGAGAGACCCAGTACTTC CASSEEGGRGETQYF
TRBD1 TRBJ1-1 TRBV3-1/TRBV3-2 . TGTGCCAGCAGGCCGCAGGGGGGTGCGTCTTTCTTT CASRPQGGASFF
. TRBJ1-2 TRBV12-3/TRBV12-4 few TGTGCCAGCAGGGGATCGGGGAACTATGGCTACACCTTC CASRGSGNYGYTF
. TRBJ1-2 TRBV6-1 . TGTGCCAGCAGTGAAGTGTTTCTTGTCTATGGCTACACCTTC CASSEVFLVYGYTF
. TRBJ1-1 TRBV11-2 few TGTGCCAGCAGCTTAGTAGGGGTCTCTGAAGCTTTCTTT CASSLVGVSEAFF
. TRBJ2-3 TRBV19 . TGTGCCAGTCGGGGTTTGGCAGATACGCAGTATTTT CASRGLADTQYF
TRBD1 TRBJ1-4 TRBV6-6 . TGTGCCAGCAAATCAGGGGGCGATGAAAAACTGTTTTTT CASKSGGDEKLFF
TRBD2 TRBJ2-1 TRBV2 . TGTGCCAGCAGTCTAGCGGGGGGGCGGATCAATGAGCAGTTCTTC CASSLAGGRINEQFF
. TRBJ2-1 TRBV3-1/TRBV3-2 . TGTGCCAGCAGCCAGAGGGACTACAATGAGCAGTTCTTC CASSQRDYNEQFF
. TRBJ1-5 TRBV11-2 . TGTGCCAGCAGCTCCGACCAGGGCTGGGGCAATCAGCCCCAGCATTTT CASSSDQGWGNQPQHF
TRBD2 TRBJ2-1 TRBV3-1/TRBV3-2 once TGTGCCAGCAGCCGACGGGGAGCGGGAGGTGAGCAGTTCTTC CASSRRGAGGEQFF
. TRBJ1-1 TRBV7-9 once TGTGCCAGCAGCTTAGCCTGGGCGGAGGACACTGAAGCTTTCTTT CASSLAWAEDTEAFF